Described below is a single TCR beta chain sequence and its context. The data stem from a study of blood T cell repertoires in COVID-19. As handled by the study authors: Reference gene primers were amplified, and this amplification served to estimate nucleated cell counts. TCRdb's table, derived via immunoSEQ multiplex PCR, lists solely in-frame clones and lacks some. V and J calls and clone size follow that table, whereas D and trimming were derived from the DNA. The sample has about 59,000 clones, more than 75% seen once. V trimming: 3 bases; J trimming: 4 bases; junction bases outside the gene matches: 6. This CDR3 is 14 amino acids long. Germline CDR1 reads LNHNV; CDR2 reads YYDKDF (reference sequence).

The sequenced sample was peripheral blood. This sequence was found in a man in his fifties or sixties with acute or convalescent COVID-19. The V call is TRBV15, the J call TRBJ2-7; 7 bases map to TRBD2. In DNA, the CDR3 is TGTGCCACCAGCAGGTTAGCGGGTCTGTACGAGCAGTACTTC. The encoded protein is CATSRLAGLYEQYF.